One T cell receptor (beta chain) is described in this entry. No antigen is known for it. The sample holds no much larger clone one base away, and base qualities are not on file. Library preparation used RACE. The data were produced on a NextSeq 500. Library preparation attached unique molecular identifiers to individual cDNA molecules for quantitative, reproducible TCR counting. From each blood RNA sample, both TCR alpha and TCR beta chains were sequenced. The paper's processing steps were these. A median of about 87,000 TCRs per sample was observed, with a range of roughly 20,000 to 700,000. V, J and CDR3 annotation of the TCR reads was carried out using the Decombinator software suite. For PS versus PT1 abundance plots, all samples were subsampled to the same number of TCRs (28,000). TCRs were defined as expanded if absent before sensitization and observed at least eight times at the 2-week time point. TCRdb handled the public reads itself, with Q25 trimming in fastp and clone calling in MiXCR, and kept productive beta chains. Each entry merges the rows of one CDR3 protein and shows their most common DNA and genes. TCRdb, not the authors, supplied the V and J calls. The sample table contains 150,000 to 200,000 distinct CDR3 sequences; only one count was recorded for 14% of them. The top ten clones comprise about 1.7% of the sample.

This entry comes from a study of human T cells and chemical hapten exposure (dated by TCRdb to the early 2020s). About the full investigation: For sensitization, 2% DPC in acetone was applied to an approximately 2 cm by approximately 2 cm area of upper inner arm skin. Weekly therapeutic DPC doses were additionally applied to the scalp of patients throughout the roughly 23-week study period. Patch testing was done on the upper back using Finn chambers containing 0.01% DPC, and results were scored after 6 days according to International Contact Dermatitis Research Group standards. Most of the patients in the cohort were female, and the cohort covered alopecia areata with under or over 50% scalp involvement, alopecia totalis and alopecia universalis. Libraries were pooled for sequencing, and per-sample TCR yields varied mainly because of small differences in library volumes within the pool. Peripheral blood TCR repertoire changes were tracked in vivo in alopecia patients during primary and secondary sensitization to the hapten diphenylcyclopropenone (DPC). Patient blood was sampled pre-sensitization (week 0) and at 2, 6 and about 24 weeks after DPC sensitization. About 29 alopecia patients gave blood for TCR sequencing at one to four time points (pre-sensitization, 2, 6 and 24 weeks). The investigation overall reported the following: DPC sensitization did not change the number of TCRs with a frequency above 1 in 1000, and there was no evidence of changes in global repertoire structure. Patch test score correlated positively with the number of PT1 expanded TCRs, reaching significance at thresholds 8, 16 and 32 but not at 4. After repeated subsampling, changes were observed in the strength of the expansion versus patch-test correlation and in the threshold at which the correlation became significant. Significantly more large CDR3 similarity clusters were formed by expanded TCRs than by pre-sensitization or healthy control sets, consistent with antigen-driven responses. All patients had alopecia, a presumed autoimmune disease, so their immune response might differ from that of healthy individuals.

The intended sense of this specimen's time point label: patch test 1, 2 weeks after DPC sensitization. The meaning of the sample's treatment or condition label: therapeutic diphenylcyclopropenone sensitization with weekly scalp DPC. At each patch-test visit, blood was drawn before the patch test was applied. To be eligible, patients had to be aged 18 to 70, diagnosed with alopecia and judged suitable for DPC therapy, while pregnant patients were excluded. Total RNA was extracted from unfractionated whole blood collected in Tempus Blood RNA tubes. A distance of 11 bases separates the germline ends of V and J, which lose 0 bases and 6 bases respectively. Counted from cysteine to phenylalanine, this CDR3 has 14 amino acids. The only DNA kept is the CDR3, 42 bases in frame from the first base. Sequences DFQATT (CDR1) and SNEGSKA (CDR2) are obtained from the germline V gene (reference sequence).

The rearrangement joined TRBV20-1 to TRBJ2-2; the D gene is unclear. Sequences were derived from whole blood, sampled in connection with sensitization to the hapten diphenylcyclopropenone (DPC). This receptor was obtained from a woman aged 25 to 39 with alopecia areata. Some clones in this sample may be carry-over from other donors' samples. The bases are TGCAGTGCTAGAGAAAACGCAAGGGCCGGGGAGCTGTTTTTT. This encodes CSARENARAGELFF.